The 22 T cell receptor beta chains reported below all come from one sample, sequenced in a study of PD-1 blockade in classical Hodgkin lymphoma. The repertoire was sequenced with immunoSEQ multiplex PCR; TCRdb's copy has only in-frame clones and lacks some. The sample has around 14,000 clones; over 70% are singletons. Brentuximab vedotin exposure varied, and every patient relapsed after autologous stem cell transplantation. The material was peripheral blood mononuclear cells (PBMCs), obtained before the second cycle of nivolumab. These receptors came from a human donor with classical Hodgkin lymphoma.

V and J are TRBV19 and TRBJ2-2; tentative D call: TRBD1 (5 bases). With 4 bases removed from V and 0 bases from J, the gap between germline ends came to 6 bases. CDR3 size: 14 residues. Germline CDR1 is LNHDA and CDR2 is SQIVND (reference sequence). CDR3 DNA sequence: TGTGCCAGTAGTAGACAGCCGAACACCGGGGAGCTGTTTTTT. This translates into CASSRQPNTGELFF.

The chain's CDR3 is CASGQGYGYTF. The CDR3 DNA reads as TGTGCCAGCGGGCAGGGCTATGGCTACACCTTC. This sequence joins TRBV6-5 and TRBJ1-2, with D perhaps TRBD1 (5 bases). Germline CDR1 MNHEY, CDR2 SVGAGI. This CDR3 has 11 amino acids. Trimming stripped 8 bases from V and 4 bases from J, with 8 bases between.

The J gene is TRBJ1-2, the V gene TRBV2; weak D call: TRBD1 (5 bases). Looked up from germline, CDR1 is SNHLY and CDR2 is FYNNEI. The CDR3 spans 13 residues. The V gene lost 6 bases and the J gene lost 4 bases, with 12 bases spanning the gap. The CDR3 DNA is TGTGCCAGCAGGGGGGACGGATTCTATGGCTACACCTTC. It translates to CASRGDGFYGYTF.

V is TRBV7-2 and J is TRBJ2-7, with 7 bases lining up with TRBD1. V lost 1 base, J lost 4 bases, and 10 bases stayed unmatched. There are 16 residues in the CDR3. Germline V gene lookup returns CDR1 SGHTA and CDR2 FQGNSA. The CDR3 spells CASSLGSAGGLYEQYF. CDR3 nucleotide sequence: TGTGCCAGCAGCTTAGGTAGCGCAGGGGGTTTGTACGAGCAGTACTTC.

The chain is built from TRBV4-3 and TRBJ1-2; D might be TRBD1 (5 bases). The germline gives CDR1 LGHNA, CDR2 YSLEER. V shed 0 bases and J shed 7 bases, with 12 bases lying between them. The CDR3 is 14 amino acids. This CDR3 is CASSQDWGYIGYTF. CDR3 in DNA: TGCGCCAGCAGCCAAGATTGGGGGTACATTGGCTACACCTTC.

This clone is labeled as medium-sized. The chain uses TRBV11-2 and TRBJ2-7, with TRBD2 identical over 8 bases. Losses at the gene ends were 5 bases for V and 3 bases for J; bases not matched to a gene: 15. Germline assignment: CDR1 SGHAT and CDR2 FQNNGV. The CDR3 covers 17 residues. CDR3 in amino acids: CASSPSPGGRRVYEQYF. The CDR3 nucleotides are TGTGCCAGCAGCCCGTCGCCGGGGGGGCGTAGGGTCTACGAGCAGTACTTC.

The gene calls are TRBV7-2 and TRBJ1-1, with D possibly being TRBD1 (6 bases). Between the trimmed V and J ends, which lost 4 bases and 4 bases, there was a span of 7 bases. The CDR3 loop spans 12 amino acids. CDR1 SGHTA and CDR2 FQGNSA come from the germline V gene. The CDR3 DNA follows: TGTGCCAGCAGCTCCAGGGGCACTGAAGCTTTCTTT. Protein sequence: CASSSRGTEAFF.

V is TRBV5-6 and J is TRBJ1-1; D is possibly TRBD1 (5 bases). The CDR3 has 14 amino acids. Deletions cut 2 bases from V and 5 bases from J, with 13 bases between. CDR1 is SGHDT and CDR2 is YYEEEE in the germline V gene. The CDR3 sequence: CASSFWEGLTEAFF. The DNA of the CDR3 is TGTGCCAGCAGCTTTTGGGAGGGGCTGACTGAAGCTTTCTTT. The full variable domain, completed using reference TRBV5-6 and TRBJ1-1, is DAGVTQSPTHLIKTRGQQVTLRCSPKSGHDTVSWYQQALGQGPQFIFQYYEEEERQRGNFPDRFSGHQFPNYSSELNVNALLLGDSALYLCASSFWEGLTEAFFGQGTRLTVV.

This sequence joins TRBV2 and TRBJ1-4; D may be TRBD1 (6 bases). V gave up 6 bases and J gave up 8 bases, with 19 bases separating them. CDR3 length: 15 residues. Per germline, CDR1 SNHLY and CDR2 FYNNEI. The CDR3 loop is CASSRPLGGQEKLFF. The CDR3 DNA is TGTGCCAGCAGCCGGCCGTTGGGGGGCCAAGAAAAACTGTTTTTT.

By share, this clone ranks as medium-sized (0.01 to 0.1%). This chain joins TRBV6-5 and TRBJ2-5; D is perhaps TRBD2 (5 bases). The CDR3 covers 13 residues. V shed 4 bases and J shed 3 bases, with 9 bases lying between them. Per the germline V gene, CDR1 is MNHEY and CDR2 is SVGAGI. CDR3 in DNA: TGTGCCAGCAGTTTCGGGGTTGAAGAGACCCAGTACTTC. Translating it yields CASSFGVEETQYF.

The CDR3 spells CASSEFGGETQYF. CDR3 coding DNA: TGCGCCAGCAGTGAGTTCGGAGGCGAGACCCAGTACTTC. This rearrangement joins TRBV10-1 to TRBJ2-5, with a weak D call TRBD2 (5 bases). The CDR3 extends over 13 amino acids. Germline loops: CDR1 WNHNN, CDR2 SYGVQD (reference sequence). Trimming removed 1 base at V and 5 bases at J, with 8 bases between.

This clone occurred a few times. The V gene is TRBV7-3, the J gene TRBJ2-2; 8 bases map to TRBD1. Germline trimming cut 0 bases from V and 1 base from J; bases unmatched to any gene: 4. The CDR3 extends over 17 amino acids. The germline V gene has CDR1 SGHTA and CDR2 FQGTGA. The CDR3 region is CASSLTSGTGNTGELFF. The CDR3 DNA follows: TGTGCCAGCAGCTTAACGTCCGGGACAGGGAACACCGGGGAGCTGTTTTTT.

The chain combines TRBV9 with TRBJ2-7; D is ambiguous. V shed 1 base and J shed 0 bases, with 8 bases lying between them. CDR3 length: 14 amino acids. CDR1 SGDLS and CDR2 YYNGEE come from the germline V gene. The CDR3 loop is CASSVHGYSYEQYF. The CDR3 DNA reads TGTGCCAGCAGCGTACATGGATACTCCTACGAGCAGTACTTC. The full variable domain, rest sourced from reference TRBV9 and TRBJ2-7, is DSGVTQTPKHLITATGQRVTLRCSPRSGDLSVYWYQQSLDQGLQFLIQYYNGEERAKGNILERFSAQQFPDLHSELNLSSLELGDSALYFCASSVHGYSYEQYFGPGTRLTVT.

The CDR3 reads CASSEAPNAGWSYEQYF. Written as DNA, the CDR3 is TGTGCCAGCAGTGAAGCTCCAAACGCGGGGTGGAGCTACGAGCAGTACTTC. The rearrangement links TRBV2 to TRBJ2-7; a possible D gene is TRBD2 (6 bases). CDR3 length: 17 amino acids. Per the germline V gene, CDR1 is SNHLY and CDR2 is FYNNEI. V lost 0 bases and J 3 bases, leaving 18 bases between the germline ends. The variable domain in full, with the rest retrieved from reference TRBV2 and TRBJ2-7, is EPEVTQTPSHQVTQMGQEVILRCVPISNHLYFYWYRQILGQKVEFLVSFYNNEISEKSEIFDDQFSVERPDGSNFTLKIRSTKLEDSAMYFCASSEAPNAGWSYEQYFGPGTRLTVT.

The V gene is TRBV29-1, the J gene TRBJ2-1; TRBD1 is a possible D gene (6 bases). The CDR3 runs to 13 residues. V lost 6 bases to trimming and J lost 9 bases, with 18 bases between them. Looked up from germline, CDR1 is SQVTM and CDR2 is ANQGSEA. In DNA form, the CDR3 reads TGCAGCGTAGCCGGGACAAGAGTAGGTGAGCAGTTCTTC. Translating gives CSVAGTRVGEQFF.

In its sample, this clone was seen once. The V gene is TRBV5-6, the J gene TRBJ1-6; D gene unclear. Germline V gene sequence: CDR1 SGHDT, CDR2 YYEEEE. Between the trimmed V and J ends, which lost 6 bases and 8 bases, there was a span of 6 bases. The CDR3 has 11 amino acids. The CDR3 is CASTPDSPLHF. For the CDR3, the DNA is TGTGCCAGCACCCCGGATTCACCCCTCCACTTT.

In this sample, this clone turned up a few times. The chain couples TRBV19 to TRBJ1-2; TRBD1 matches 7 bases. J lost 8 bases, V lost 4 bases, and 7 bases had no gene match. The CDR3 totals 13 residues. Germline V gives CDR1 LNHDA, CDR2 SQIVND (reference sequence). The CDR3 coding sequence is TGTGCCAGTAGTACTGGACAGGCCCGGGGCTACACCTTC. Translating it yields CASSTGQARGYTF.

The rearrangement joins TRBV7-3 to TRBJ2-5, with D maybe TRBD2 (5 bases). In germline, CDR1 is SGHTA, CDR2 FQGTGA. V was cut by 2 bases and J by 3 bases, with 7 bases left in between. This CDR3 is built from 13 residues. CDR3 in DNA: TGTGCCAGCAGCTTAGGTAGCGAAGAGACCCAGTACTTC. This gives the protein CASSLGSEETQYF.

The rearrangement links TRBV28 to TRBJ1-5; 7 nucleotides agree with TRBD1. The length of the CDR3 is 20 residues. Germline V gene data show CDR1 as MDHEN and CDR2 as SYDVKM. V gave up 6 bases and J gave up 0 bases; unmatched junction bases: 20. The DNA for the CDR3 is TGTGCCAGCAGGTTTTTTACAAAACCGGGACAGAGTTATAGCAATCAGCCCCAGCATTTT. It is translated as CASRFFTKPGQSYSNQPQHF.

This clone was found once. The chain uses TRBV7-2 and TRBJ2-7, with 8 bases fitting TRBD2. Per the germline V gene, CDR1 is SGHTA and CDR2 is FQGNSA. CDR3 length equals 16 residues. After removal of 2 bases from V and 2 bases from J, the junction contained 8 bases not matched to a gene. This CDR3 reads CASSLNAGGLAYEQYF. In DNA form, the CDR3 reads TGTGCCAGCAGCTTAAATGCGGGGGGCCTCGCCTACGAGCAGTACTTC.

The chain is built from TRBV5-1 and TRBJ1-6; D remains ambiguous. V lost 5 bases and J 8 bases, leaving 17 bases between the germline ends. Germline CDR1 and CDR2: SGHRS and YFSETQ. CDR3 size: 15 residues. The CDR3 nucleotides are TGCGCCAGCAGTTCATACAGTGGGCCTGATTCACCCCTCCACTTT. Its translation is CASSSYSGPDSPLHF.

V gene TRBV29-1 combines with J gene TRBJ1-2; 9 positions agree with TRBD1. After removal of 2 bases from V and 1 base from J, the junction contained 8 bases not matched to a gene. In germline, CDR1 is SQVTM, CDR2 ANQGSEA. There are 16 residues in the CDR3. Here the CDR3 DNA reads TGCAGCGTTGAACCGGGACAGGGAACTAATAACTATGGCTACACCTTC. Its protein is CSVEPGQGTNNYGYTF.